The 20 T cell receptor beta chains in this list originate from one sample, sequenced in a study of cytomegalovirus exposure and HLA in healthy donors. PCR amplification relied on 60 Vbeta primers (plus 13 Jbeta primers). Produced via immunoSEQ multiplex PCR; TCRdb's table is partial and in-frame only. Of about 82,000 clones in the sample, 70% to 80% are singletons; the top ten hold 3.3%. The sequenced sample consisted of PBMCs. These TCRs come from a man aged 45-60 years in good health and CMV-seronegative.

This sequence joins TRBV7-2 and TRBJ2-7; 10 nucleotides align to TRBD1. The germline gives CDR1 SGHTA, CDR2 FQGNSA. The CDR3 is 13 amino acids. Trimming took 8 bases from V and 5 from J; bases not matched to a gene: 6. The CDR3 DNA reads TGTGCCAGCGGGGACAGGGGTCGGAACGAGCAGTACTTC. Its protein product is CASGDRGRNEQYF.

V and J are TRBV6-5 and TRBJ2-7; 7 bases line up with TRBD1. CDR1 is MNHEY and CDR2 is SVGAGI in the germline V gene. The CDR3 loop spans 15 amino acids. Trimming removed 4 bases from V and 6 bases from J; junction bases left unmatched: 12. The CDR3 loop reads CASSSGQVIAVEQYF. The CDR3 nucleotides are TGTGCCAGCAGTTCCGGACAGGTAATAGCCGTCGAGCAGTACTTC.

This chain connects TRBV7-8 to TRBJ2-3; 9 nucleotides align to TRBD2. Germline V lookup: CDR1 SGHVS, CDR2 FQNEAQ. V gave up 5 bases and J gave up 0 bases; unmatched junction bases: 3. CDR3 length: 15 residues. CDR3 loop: CASSLGLASTDTQYF. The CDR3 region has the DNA TGTGCCAGCAGCCTAGGACTAGCGAGCACAGATACGCAGTATTTT.

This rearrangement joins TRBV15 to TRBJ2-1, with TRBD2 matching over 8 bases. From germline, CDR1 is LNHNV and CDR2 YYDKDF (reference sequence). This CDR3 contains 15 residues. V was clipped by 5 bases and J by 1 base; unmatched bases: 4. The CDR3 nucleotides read TGTGCCACCAGCGCCGGGGGGGTTTCCTACAATGAGCAGTTCTTC. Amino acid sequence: CATSAGGVSYNEQFF.

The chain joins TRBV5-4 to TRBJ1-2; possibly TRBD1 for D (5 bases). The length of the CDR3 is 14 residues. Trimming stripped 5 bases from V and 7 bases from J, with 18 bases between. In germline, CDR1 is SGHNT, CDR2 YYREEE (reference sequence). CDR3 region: CASRRPDMSPGYTF. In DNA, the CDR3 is TGTGCCAGCAGACGACCGGACATGAGTCCTGGCTACACCTTC.

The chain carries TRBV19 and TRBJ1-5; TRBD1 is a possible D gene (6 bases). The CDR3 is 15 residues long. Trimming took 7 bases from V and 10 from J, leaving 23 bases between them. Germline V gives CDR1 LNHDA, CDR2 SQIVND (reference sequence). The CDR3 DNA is TGTGCCAGTACGAGGGGAAACAGGGCCTCTGGACCCCAGCATTTT. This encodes CASTRGNRASGPQHF. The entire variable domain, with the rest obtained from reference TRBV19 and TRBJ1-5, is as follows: DGGITQSPKYLFRKEGQNVTLSCEQNLNHDAMYWYRQDPGQGLRLIYYSQIVNDFQKGDIAEGYSVSREKKESFPLTVTSAQKNPTAFYLCASTRGNRASGPQHFGDGTRLSIL.

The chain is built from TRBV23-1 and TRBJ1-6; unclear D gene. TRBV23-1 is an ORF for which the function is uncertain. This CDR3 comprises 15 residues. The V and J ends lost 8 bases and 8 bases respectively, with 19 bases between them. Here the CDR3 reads CASSLSRRKDSPLHF. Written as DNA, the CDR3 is TGCGCCAGCTCCCTGAGTAGGCGGAAAGATTCACCCCTCCACTTT.

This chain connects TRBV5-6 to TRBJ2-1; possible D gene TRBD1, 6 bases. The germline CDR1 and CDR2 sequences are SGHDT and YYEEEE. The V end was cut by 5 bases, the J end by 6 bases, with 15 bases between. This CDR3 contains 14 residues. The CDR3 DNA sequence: TGTGCCAGCAGTCTCTGGGACAACTCCAATGAGCAGTTCTTC. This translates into CASSLWDNSNEQFF.

CDR3 region: CAWRKPGLSYNEQFF. The CDR3 DNA follows: TGTGCCTGGAGGAAACCGGGACTTTCCTACAATGAGCAGTTCTTC. The V call is TRBV30, the J call TRBJ2-1, with TRBD2 as a possible D gene (6 bases). Germline CDR1 and CDR2: GTSNPN and SVGIG (reference sequence). Trimming pared 3 bases from V and 1 base from J, leaving 13 bases between. The CDR3 sequence is 15 residues long.

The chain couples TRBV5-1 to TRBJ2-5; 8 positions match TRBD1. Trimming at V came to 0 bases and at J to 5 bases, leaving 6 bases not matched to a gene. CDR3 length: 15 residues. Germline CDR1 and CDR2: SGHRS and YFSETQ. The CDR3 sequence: CASSLETGDGETQYF. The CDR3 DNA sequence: TGCGCCAGCAGCTTGGAGACAGGGGATGGGGAGACCCAGTACTTC.

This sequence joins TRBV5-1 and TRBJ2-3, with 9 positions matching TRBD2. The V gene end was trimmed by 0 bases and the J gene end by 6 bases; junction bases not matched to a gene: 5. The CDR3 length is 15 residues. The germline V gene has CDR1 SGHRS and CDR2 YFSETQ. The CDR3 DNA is TGCGCCAGCAGCTTGGGAGCGGGGGGCCGGGATACGCAGTATTTT. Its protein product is CASSLGAGGRDTQYF.

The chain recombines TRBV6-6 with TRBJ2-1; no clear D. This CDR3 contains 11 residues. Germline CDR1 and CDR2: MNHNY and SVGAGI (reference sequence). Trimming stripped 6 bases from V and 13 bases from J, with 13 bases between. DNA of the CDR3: TGTGCCAGCAGCCGCCTGACATTTCAGTTCTTC. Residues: CASSRLTFQFF.

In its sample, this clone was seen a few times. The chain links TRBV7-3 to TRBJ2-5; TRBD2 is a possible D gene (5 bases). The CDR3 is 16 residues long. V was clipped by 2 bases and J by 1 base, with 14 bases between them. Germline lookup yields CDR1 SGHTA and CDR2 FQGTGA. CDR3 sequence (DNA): TGTGCCAGCAGCTTAGGTCTCCTAGCAGCCCAAGAGACCCAGTACTTC. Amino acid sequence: CASSLGLLAAQETQYF. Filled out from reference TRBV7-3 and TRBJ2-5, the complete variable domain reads GAGVSQTPSNKVTEKGKYVELRCDPISGHTALYWYRQSLGQGPEFLIYFQGTGAADDSGLPNDRFFAVRPEGSVSTLKIQRTERGDSAVYLCASSLGLLAAQETQYFGPGTRLLVL.

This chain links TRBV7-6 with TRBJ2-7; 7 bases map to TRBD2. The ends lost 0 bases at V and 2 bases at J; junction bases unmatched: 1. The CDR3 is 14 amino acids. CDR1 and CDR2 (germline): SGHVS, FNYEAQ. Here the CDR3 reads CASSLAGGTYEQYF. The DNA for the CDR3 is TGTGCCAGCAGCTTAGCGGGGGGGACCTACGAGCAGTACTTC. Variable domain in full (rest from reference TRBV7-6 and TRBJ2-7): GAGVSQSPRYKVTKRGQDVALRCDPISGHVSLYWYRQALGQGPEFLTYFNYEAQQDKSGLPNDRFSAERPEGSISTLTIQRTEQRDSAMYRCASSLAGGTYEQYFGPGTRLTVT.

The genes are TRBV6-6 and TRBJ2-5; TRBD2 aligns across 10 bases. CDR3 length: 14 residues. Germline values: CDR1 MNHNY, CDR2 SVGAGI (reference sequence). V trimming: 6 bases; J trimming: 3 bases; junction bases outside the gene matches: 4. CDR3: CASSSTSGEETQYF. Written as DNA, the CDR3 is TGTGCCAGCAGCTCCACTAGCGGGGAAGAGACCCAGTACTTC.

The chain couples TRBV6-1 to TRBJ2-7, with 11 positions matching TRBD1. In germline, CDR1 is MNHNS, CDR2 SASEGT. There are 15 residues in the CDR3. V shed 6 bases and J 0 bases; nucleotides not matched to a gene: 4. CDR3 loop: CASRGTGGSSYEQYF. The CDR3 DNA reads TGTGCCAGCAGGGGGACAGGGGGAAGCTCCTACGAGCAGTACTTC.

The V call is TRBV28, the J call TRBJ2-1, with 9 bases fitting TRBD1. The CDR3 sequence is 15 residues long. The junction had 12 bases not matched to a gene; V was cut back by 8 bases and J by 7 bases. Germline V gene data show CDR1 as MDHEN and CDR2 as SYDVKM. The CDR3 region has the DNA TGTGCCAGCGGCCCCCCGGACAGGGGTGGGAATGAGCAGTTCTTC. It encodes CASGPPDRGGNEQFF.

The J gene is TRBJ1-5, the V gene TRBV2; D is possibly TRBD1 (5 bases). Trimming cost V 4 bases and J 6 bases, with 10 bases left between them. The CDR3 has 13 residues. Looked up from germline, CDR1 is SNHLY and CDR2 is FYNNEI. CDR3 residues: CASSAGFGQPQHF. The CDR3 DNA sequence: TGTGCCAGCAGTGCAGGGTTTGGTCAGCCCCAGCATTTT. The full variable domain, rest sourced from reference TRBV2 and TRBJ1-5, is EPEVTQTPSHQVTQMGQEVILRCVPISNHLYFYWYRQILGQKVEFLVSFYNNEISEKSEIFDDQFSVERPDGSNFTLKIRSTKLEDSAMYFCASSAGFGQPQHFGDGTRLSIL.

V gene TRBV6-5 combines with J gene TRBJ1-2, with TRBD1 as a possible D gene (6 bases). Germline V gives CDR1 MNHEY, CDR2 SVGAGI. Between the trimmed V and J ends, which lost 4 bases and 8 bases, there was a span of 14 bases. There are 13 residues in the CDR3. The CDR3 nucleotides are TGTGCCAGCAGTTCGACAGGCGTAGGAGGCTACACCTTC. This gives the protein CASSSTGVGGYTF.

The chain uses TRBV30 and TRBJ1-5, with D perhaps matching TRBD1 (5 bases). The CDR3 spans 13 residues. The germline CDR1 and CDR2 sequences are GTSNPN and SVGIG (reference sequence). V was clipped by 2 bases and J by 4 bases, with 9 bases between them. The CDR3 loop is CAWSKKGNQPQHF. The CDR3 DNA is TGTGCCTGGAGTAAAAAGGGGAATCAGCCCCAGCATTTT.